This entry is about one T cell receptor (beta chain). The CDR3 is 13 residues long. Germline V gene lookup returns CDR1 SEHNR and CDR2 FQNEAQ (reference sequence). Trimming cost V 1 base and J 7 bases, with 10 bases left between them. TCRdb's copy holds only in-frame clones and misses some; the assay was immunoSEQ multiplex PCR. The table lists some 160,000 clones, more than 75% of them singletons, with approximately 2.2% in the top ten. The sample is drawn from a study of blood T cell repertoires in COVID-19. About the study: The United States, Italy and Spain were the sources of the acute and convalescent COVID-19 samples. PBMCs, B-cell-depleted T cells, or T cells provided the cDNA or gDNA that made up the material.

The genes are TRBV7-9 and TRBJ1-1; D unresolved. The receptor's source is a young man with acute or convalescent COVID-19. Material for sequencing was peripheral blood. This CDR3 reads CASSLVAGSEAFF. DNA for the CDR3: TGTGCCAGCAGCTTAGTGGCAGGTAGTGAAGCTTTCTTT.